These 14 T cell receptor beta chains share one sample of origin, sequenced in a study of T-cell reconstitution after alpha-beta-depleted transplantation in children. Library preparation (for TCRbeta) was performed with unique molecular identifiers. TCRdb fed the PCR reads into MiXCR, producing one record per CDR3 protein. The sample holds about 290,000 distinct CDR3 sequences, 10% seen once. The specimen comprised PBMCs, sampled before TCRalphabeta/CD19-depleted stem cell transplant. These receptors were obtained from a boy less than two years old with acute myeloid leukemia, due to receive a stem cell transplant.

This clonotype was counted at least ten times. The CDR3 DNA reads as TGTGCCAGCAGTTACAGGGGGTTCTACGAGCAGTACTTC. Protein product: CASSYRGFYEQYF. The chain uses TRBV12-3 or TRBV12-4 and TRBJ2-7; TRBD1 agrees at 8 bases. With V trimmed by 4 bases and J by 3 bases, 2 bases remained unmatched. The CDR3 has 13 amino acids.

The rearrangement links TRBV20-1 to TRBJ2-1; 7 positions agree with TRBD2. CDR3 size: 15 residues. Losses at the gene ends were 0 bases for V and 4 bases for J; bases not matched to a gene: 6. Germline loops: CDR1 DFQATT, CDR2 SNEGSKA (reference sequence). The CDR3 bases are TGCAGTGCTAGAGATCGAGCTAGCGGTTACAATGAGCAGTTCTTC. As protein: CSARDRASGYNEQFF.

This clonotype was seen repeatedly, ten times or more. V and J are TRBV12-3 or TRBV12-4 and TRBJ2-3; D uncertain. V was clipped by 8 bases and J by 6 bases, with 6 bases between them. The length of the CDR3 is 10 residues. CDR3: CASGSDTQYF. The CDR3 nucleotides are TGTGCCAGCGGTAGCGATACGCAGTATTTT.

The rearrangement joins TRBV6-4 to TRBJ1-3, with TRBD1 matching over 9 bases. This CDR3 has 19 residues. CDR1 and CDR2 (germline): MRHNA, SNTAGT. With 6 bases clipped from V and 0 bases from J, the junction kept 15 bases outside the gene matches. The CDR3 spells CASSRSGTGNPYSGNTIYF. In DNA, the CDR3 is TGTGCCAGCAGCCGTTCCGGGACAGGGAATCCTTACTCTGGAAACACCATATATTTT.

This clonotype showed up many times. The chain employs TRBV5-4 and TRBJ2-2, with D tentatively TRBD1 (6 bases). Trimming shortened V by 2 bases and J by 4 bases, and 15 bases separated the two germline ends. The CDR3 contains 16 residues. In germline, CDR1 is SGHNT, CDR2 YYREEE (reference sequence). The chain's CDR3 is CASSFRGSLLTGELFF. As DNA, the CDR3 is TGTGCCAGCAGCTTTAGGGGGTCCCTACTCACCGGGGAGCTGTTTTTT.

This clonotype was observed many times. The J gene is TRBJ1-1, the V gene TRBV5-1; the D gene is possibly TRBD1 (5 bases). Germline V gene lookup returns CDR1 SGHRS and CDR2 YFSETQ. Trimming took off 0 bases at V and 3 bases at J, with 12 bases between the two ends. The CDR3 consists of 15 residues. The CDR3, as DNA: TGCGCCAGCAGCTTGGTGGGGGATGGGCACACTGAAGCTTTCTTT. Amino acids: CASSLVGDGHTEAFF.

This clonotype appeared many times. The chain has TRBV2 and TRBJ2-3; TRBD2 might be the D (6 bases). CDR3 size: 15 residues. The ends were cut back, 3 bases at V and 2 bases at J, with 12 bases in the middle. Germline V lookup: CDR1 SNHLY, CDR2 FYNNEI. The CDR3 DNA reads as TGTGCCAGCAGTGATCGTTTAGCGGTCACAGATACGCAGTATTTT. This codes for CASSDRLAVTDTQYF.

In its sample, this clonotype was seen many times. The chain links TRBV12-3 or TRBV12-4 to TRBJ2-4, with 10 bases that match TRBD1. V shed 6 bases and J 5 bases; nucleotides not matched to a gene: 7. There are 15 residues in the CDR3. CDR3 coding DNA: TGTGCCAGCAGCCAGGACAGGGGGGGAGAAAACATTCAGTACTTC. It is translated as CASSQDRGGENIQYF.

The table lists this clonotype with many counts. The chain uses TRBV29-1 and TRBJ1-1; 7 bases are a match to TRBD1. The junction had 30 bases not matched to a gene; V was cut back by 5 bases and J by 6 bases. CDR3 length: 20 residues. Germline V CDR1 and CDR2: SQVTM, ANQGSEA. CDR3: CSVSLKRYSDRPLWMAEAFF. CDR3 DNA sequence: TGCAGCGTTAGCCTCAAGCGGTATTCGGACAGGCCCCTTTGGATGGCTGAAGCTTTCTTT.

This clonotype was counted at least ten times. The CDR3 reads CASSPRTGAGQPQHF. The CDR3 DNA sequence: TGTGCCAGCAGCCCGCGGACAGGGGCTGGTCAGCCCCAGCATTTT. The V call is TRBV7-2, the J call TRBJ1-5; TRBD1 agrees at 9 bases. J lost 6 bases, V lost 5 bases, and 8 bases had no gene match. The length of the CDR3 is 15 residues. The germline CDR1 and CDR2 sequences are SGHTA and FQGNSA. Full variable domain (missing parts from reference TRBV7-2 and TRBJ1-5): GAGVSQSPSNKVTEKGKDVELRCDPISGHTALYWYRQSLGQGLEFLIYFQGNSAPDKSGLPSDRFSAERTGGSVSTLTIQRTQQEDSAVYLCASSPRTGAGQPQHFGDGTRLSIL.

CDR3 in amino acids: CASSSRDRGRYEQFF. The CDR3 coding sequence is TGTGCCAGCAGCTCCCGGGACAGGGGAAGGTATGAGCAGTTCTTC. The rearrangement joins TRBV7-2 to TRBJ2-1, with TRBD1 matching over 10 bases. The CDR3 contains 15 residues. Germline-derived CDR1 and CDR2 are SGHTA and FQGNSA. V lost 4 bases and J lost 8; bases outside the gene matches: 8. Complete variable domain (other parts from reference TRBV7-2 and TRBJ2-1): GAGVSQSPSNKVTEKGKDVELRCDPISGHTALYWYRQSLGQGLEFLIYFQGNSAPDKSGLPSDRFSAERTGGSVSTLTIQRTQQEDSAVYLCASSSRDRGRYEQFFGPGTRLTVL.

This clonotype was detected ten times or more. The chain couples TRBV7-9 to TRBJ1-1, with D perhaps matching TRBD1 (5 bases). V gave up 1 base and J gave up 4 bases, with 13 bases separating them. Germline V gives CDR1 SEHNR, CDR2 FQNEAQ (reference sequence). The CDR3 length is 15 residues. Here the CDR3 reads CASSLVGRVFTEAFF. The CDR3 bases are TGTGCCAGCAGCTTAGTCGGCAGGGTGTTCACTGAAGCTTTCTTT.

This clonotype was found many times. The chain carries TRBV5-6 and TRBJ2-1; 9 positions agree with TRBD2. The J segment lost 6 bases and the V segment lost 0 bases, leaving 7 bases of the junction unmatched. Germline V gene sequence: CDR1 SGHDT, CDR2 YYEEEE. The CDR3 is made up of 16 amino acids. The DNA of the CDR3 is TGTGCCAGCAGCTTGGGGTACTTGCGGGAGGGCAATGAGCAGTTCTTC. This encodes CASSLGYLREGNEQFF.

The chain has TRBV5-4 and TRBJ2-5, with D unresolved. Germline lookup yields CDR1 SGHNT and CDR2 YYREEE (reference sequence). The length of the CDR3 is 12 residues. V shed 3 bases and J shed 2 bases, with 5 bases lying between them. CDR3 nucleotides: TGTGCCAGCAGCTGGCAGCAAGAGACCCAGTACTTC. This gives the protein CASSWQQETQYF.